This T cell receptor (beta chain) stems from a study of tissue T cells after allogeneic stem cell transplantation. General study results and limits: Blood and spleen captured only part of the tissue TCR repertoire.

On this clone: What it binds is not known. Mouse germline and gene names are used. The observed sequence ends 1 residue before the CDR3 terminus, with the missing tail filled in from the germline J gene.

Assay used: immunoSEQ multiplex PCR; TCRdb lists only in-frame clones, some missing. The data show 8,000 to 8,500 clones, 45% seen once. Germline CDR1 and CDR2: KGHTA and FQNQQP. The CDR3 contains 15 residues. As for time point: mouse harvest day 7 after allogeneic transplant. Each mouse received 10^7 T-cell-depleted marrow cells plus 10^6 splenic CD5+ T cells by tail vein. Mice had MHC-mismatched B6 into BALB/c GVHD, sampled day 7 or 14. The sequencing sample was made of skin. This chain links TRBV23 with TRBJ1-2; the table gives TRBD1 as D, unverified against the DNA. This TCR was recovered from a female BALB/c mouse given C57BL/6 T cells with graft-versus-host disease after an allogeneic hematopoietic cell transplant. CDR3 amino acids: CSSSQSKQENSDYTF. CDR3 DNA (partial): TGCTCCAGCAGTCAATCAAAACAGGAGAACTCCGACTACACC. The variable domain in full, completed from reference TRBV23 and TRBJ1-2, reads DAAVTQKPRYLIKMKGQEAEMKCIPEKGHTAVFWYQQKQSKELKFLIYFQNQQPLDQIDMVKERFSAVCPSSSLCSLGIRTCEAEDSALYLCSSSQSKQENSDYTFGSGTRLLVI.